This T cell receptor (beta chain) was identified in a study of regulatory T cells in long-lasting Graves disease. Study at large: More than 5 years of antithyroid drugs with positive TSH receptor antibodies defined persistent Graves' disease. Whole-study results and caveats: With persistent disease, TRBV28, TRBJ1-2 and TRBJ2-5 were the favored segments.

Time point denoted: persistent/refractory GD, antithyroid drugs over 5 years with positive TRAb. The TCR library was made from RNA extracted from PBMCs. Trimming took 7 bases from V and 6 from J; bases not matched to a gene: 11. Germline values: CDR1 SGHAT, CDR2 FQNNGV. The CDR3 is made up of 14 amino acids. This clonotype was picked up a small number of times. Its specificity is unknown. Assembly of TCR beta libraries relied on iRepertoire HTBI primers together with Arm-PCR of CDR3 regions. TCRdb redid the calling of the multiplex PCR reads with MiXCR, one entry per CDR3 protein. Of a few hundred thousand distinct CDR3 sequences in the sample, about a fifth were seen once.

The chain has TRBV11-2 and TRBJ1-1; 7 bases match TRBD1. This receptor was taken from a female donor with Graves disease. Sequences were derived from peripheral blood mononuclear cells (PBMCs), sampled when the disease was refractory, from a patient treated with antithyroid drugs. In DNA, the CDR3 is TGTGCCAGCACCTCGGACAGGTTAACCGCTGAAGCTTTCTTT. Its translation is CASTSDRLTAEAFF.